The 22 T cell receptor beta chains below were found in one sample sequenced in a study of cytomegalovirus exposure and HLA in healthy donors. Amplification used 60 Vbeta primers and 13 Jbeta primers. The protocol was immunoSEQ multiplex PCR, while the TCRdb copy is restricted to in-frame clones and leaves out a portion. This sample has approximately 130,000 clones; just under 80% occur once, and the top ten carry over 1.5%. Sequencing used PBMCs. These receptors were taken from a woman in her thirties or forties in good health and CMV-seronegative.

The rearrangement links TRBV7-8 to TRBJ2-3; D is undetermined. The germline CDR1 and CDR2 sequences are SGHVS and FQNEAQ. The CDR3 runs 16 residues. V lost 0 bases, J lost 6 bases, and 16 bases lay in between. In DNA, the CDR3 is TGTGCCAGCAGCTTAGCGTCTCACCAATGGCGGGATACGCAGTATTTT. Residues: CASSLASHQWRDTQYF.

The chain is built from TRBV5-1 and TRBJ2-7, with 11 positions matching TRBD2. The CDR3 covers 16 residues. J was trimmed by 2 bases and V by 1 base; bases with no gene match: 5. Germline loops: CDR1 SGHRS, CDR2 YFSETQ. DNA of the CDR3: TGCGCCAGCAGCTTGCGACTAGCGGGAACCACCTACGAGCAGTACTTC. Its translation is CASSLRLAGTTYEQYF.

The genes are TRBV7-9 and TRBJ1-4, with D tentatively TRBD1 (5 bases). Trimming stripped 5 bases from V and 4 bases from J, with 8 bases between. The CDR3 runs to 13 residues. CDR1 is SEHNR, CDR2 FQNEAQ, per germline (reference sequence). In nucleotides, the CDR3 is TGTGCCAGCAGCAAACAGGTTAATGAAAAACTGTTTTTT. Its protein is CASSKQVNEKLFF.

DNA for the CDR3: TGTGCCAGCAGCTTGGAGGGGTGGACTACCAGCACAGATACGCAGTATTTT. Amino acids: CASSLEGWTTSTDTQYF. The rearrangement uses TRBV5-4 and TRBJ2-3; D perhaps matches TRBD2 (6 bases). The germline V gene has CDR1 SGHNT and CDR2 YYREEE (reference sequence). Trimming removed 0 bases at V and 0 bases at J, with 14 bases between. CDR3 length: 17 residues. Full variable domain (remainder filled in from reference TRBV5-4 and TRBJ2-3): ETGVTQSPTHLIKTRGQQVTLRCSSQSGHNTVSWYQQALGQGPQFIFQYYREEENGRGNFPPRFSGLQFPNYSSELNVNALELDDSALYLCASSLEGWTTSTDTQYFGPGTRLTVL.

This chain links TRBV5-4 with TRBJ2-7; a possible D gene is TRBD2 (6 bases). Per the germline V gene, CDR1 is SGHNT and CDR2 is YYREEE (reference sequence). V lost 0 bases, J lost 6 bases, and 16 bases lay in between. This CDR3 has 15 residues. DNA for the CDR3: TGTGCCAGCAGCTTGGCCCAGAGCGGGCCTTTCGAGCAGTACTTC. Protein: CASSLAQSGPFEQYF. The complete variable domain, with remaining parts taken from reference TRBV5-4 and TRBJ2-7, reads ETGVTQSPTHLIKTRGQQVTLRCSSQSGHNTVSWYQQALGQGPQFIFQYYREEENGRGNFPPRFSGLQFPNYSSELNVNALELDDSALYLCASSLAQSGPFEQYFGPGTRLTVT.

The chain uses TRBV6-6 and TRBJ2-3, with 7 bases lining up with TRBD2. The CDR3 covers 14 residues. Germline CDR1 is MNHNY and CDR2 is SVGAGI (reference sequence). Trimming at V came to 7 bases and at J to 7 bases, leaving 11 bases not matched to a gene. The CDR3 nucleotides are TGTGCCAGCAATGGACTAGAGGTGGGGAATACGCAGTATTTT. Its protein product is CASNGLEVGNTQYF.

The genes are TRBV9 and TRBJ1-4, with D perhaps TRBD1 (5 bases). CDR3 size: 14 residues. V was pared by 0 bases and J by 7 bases, with 10 bases between. Germline V CDR1 and CDR2: SGDLS, YYNGEE. The CDR3 DNA is TGTGCCAGCAGCGTAGGGGAGGGGAGTGAAAAACTGTTTTTT. This codes for CASSVGEGSEKLFF.

The V call is TRBV7-9, the J call TRBJ2-5; tentative D call: TRBD1 (6 bases). V lost 8 bases to trimming and J lost 4 bases, with 14 bases between them. The germline V gene encodes CDR1 SEHNR and CDR2 FQNEAQ (reference sequence). The CDR3 sequence is 13 residues long. The CDR3 nucleotides read TGTGCCAGCCTACAGGGAGCCGGAGAGACCCAGTACTTC. It encodes CASLQGAGETQYF.

This sequence joins TRBV5-1 and TRBJ2-6; D is perhaps TRBD1 (6 bases). V was pared by 4 bases and J by 3 bases, with 17 bases between. Germline CDR1 SGHRS, CDR2 YFSETQ. This CDR3 region has 17 residues. In nucleotides, the CDR3 is TGCGCCAGCAGCCGCCACAGGGAAGGCTTTGGGGCCAACGTCCTGACTTTC. Translated: CASSRHREGFGANVLTF. The full variable domain, in which reference TRBV5-1 and TRBJ2-6 provide the parts outside the CDR3, is KAGVTQTPRYLIKTRGQQVTLSCSPISGHRSVSWYQQTPGQGLQFLFEYFSETQRNKGNFPGRFSGRQFSNSRSEMNVSTLELGDSALYLCASSRHREGFGANVLTFGAGSRLTVL.

The gene calls are TRBV5-1 and TRBJ1-1; 8 nucleotides align to TRBD1. Germline lookup yields CDR1 SGHRS and CDR2 YFSETQ. There are 14 residues in the CDR3. Trimming cost V 4 bases and J 5 bases; bases outside gene matches: 7. The chain's CDR3 is CASSTGQGWTEAFF. DNA for the CDR3: TGCGCCAGCAGCACCGGACAGGGTTGGACTGAAGCTTTCTTT.

This chain uses TRBV9 with TRBJ2-5; 8 positions match TRBD1. The J call may be in error: the DNA end matches TRBJ2-7 better. Germline-derived CDR1 and CDR2 are SGDLS and YYNGEE. The CDR3 sequence is 15 residues long. In nucleotides, the CDR3 is TGTGCCAGCAGCGTAGAAACAGGGGGGTCCTACGAGCAGTACTTC. Protein product: CASSVETGGSYEQYF.

The rearrangement links TRBV2 to TRBJ1-4; D unclear. This CDR3 spans 13 amino acids. V lost 4 bases to trimming and J lost 7 bases, with 10 bases between them. Germline CDR1 reads SNHLY; CDR2 reads FYNNEI. CDR3 DNA: TGTGCCAGCAGTGTGGACTTAGGTGAAAAACTGTTTTTT. This sequence encodes CASSVDLGEKLFF.

The chain uses TRBV21-1 and TRBJ2-1; the table's D gene call, TRBD2, was not cross checked with the DNA. TRBV21-1 has pseudogene status. The CDR3 length is 17 residues. The CDR3 protein is CASSKKPLSGNYNEQFF. The CDR3 bases are TGTGCCAGCAGCAAAAAGCCCCTTAGCGGGAACTACAATGAGCAGTTCTTC.

The chain links TRBV18 to TRBJ2-7; D may be TRBD2 (5 bases). V was cut by 3 bases and J by 0 bases, with 6 bases left in between. The V gene's germline CDR1 is KGHSH and CDR2 LQKENI. CDR3 length: 13 residues. The CDR3 coding sequence is TGTGCCAGCTCACCGAGGGCCTCCTACGAGCAGTACTTC. Its translation: CASSPRASYEQYF.

The chain joins TRBV6-1 to TRBJ2-1; TRBD1 agrees at 7 bases. The CDR3 has 15 amino acids. The germline V gene has CDR1 MNHNS and CDR2 SASEGT. J was trimmed by 2 bases and V by 5 bases; bases with no gene match: 6. Here the CDR3 DNA reads TGTGCCAGCAGTCTCGACAGGGTCCCCTACAATGAGCAGTTCTTC. Encoded protein: CASSLDRVPYNEQFF.

V usage is TRBV9 and J usage is TRBJ2-3; D is possibly TRBD2 (5 bases). The ends were cut back, 3 bases at V and 0 bases at J, with 11 bases in the middle. The V gene's germline CDR1 is SGDLS and CDR2 YYNGEE. The CDR3 totals 15 residues. The CDR3 bases are TGTGCCAGCAGCGGCCAACTAGTTAGCACAGATACGCAGTATTTT. This sequence encodes CASSGQLVSTDTQYF.

As to this clone: The sample contains more than one DNA sequence encoding this CDR3. The CDR3 sequence is CAWSPQGGTEAFF. The CDR3 DNA is TGTGCCTGGAGTCCGCAGGGAGGAACTGAAGCTTTCTTT. The chain couples TRBV30 to TRBJ1-1; possibly TRBD1 for D (5 bases). Germline CDR1 reads GTSNPN; CDR2 reads SVGIG (reference sequence). V lost 2 bases and J 5 bases, leaving 12 bases between the germline ends. The CDR3 consists of 13 residues.

This clone was seen more than once but under ten times. This CDR3 reads CSVTGTGGYEQYF. CDR3 in DNA: TGCAGCGTTACCGGGACAGGGGGTTACGAGCAGTACTTC. The chain couples TRBV29-1 to TRBJ2-7, with 11 bases aligning to TRBD1. The CDR3 has 13 amino acids. From germline, CDR1 is SQVTM and CDR2 ANQGSEA. J lost 4 bases, V lost 5 bases, and 4 bases had no gene match.

The chain has TRBV12-5 and TRBJ2-1; 13 bases line up with TRBD2. The V gene's germline CDR1 is LGHNT and CDR2 FRNRAP. The CDR3 runs 16 residues. Trimming removed 5 bases from V and 6 bases from J; junction bases left unmatched: 7. CDR3 in DNA: TGTGCTAGTGGTGCCGGACTAGCGGGAGCCAGCAATGAGCAGTTCTTC. It encodes CASGAGLAGASNEQFF.

The V and J genes are TRBV28 and TRBJ1-1; 8 bases agree with TRBD1. CDR3 size: 14 residues. Germline assignment: CDR1 MDHEN and CDR2 SYDVKM. V gave up 7 bases and J gave up 0 bases; unmatched junction bases: 4. The chain's CDR3 is CASTLDRVNTEAFF. CDR3 nucleotide sequence: TGTGCCAGCACCCTGGACAGGGTGAACACTGAAGCTTTCTTT. Full variable domain (outside the CDR3, taken from reference TRBV28 and TRBJ1-1): DVKVTQSSRYLVKRTGEKVFLECVQDMDHENMFWYRQDPGLGLRLIYFSYDVKMKEKGDIPEGYSVSREKKERFSLILESASTNQTSMYLCASTLDRVNTEAFFGQGTRLTVV.

V and J are TRBV19 and TRBJ2-3; D might be TRBD1 (5 bases). Germline V CDR1 and CDR2: LNHDA, SQIVND (reference sequence). Between the trimmed V and J ends, which lost 4 bases and 6 bases, there was a span of 17 bases. The CDR3 contains 15 residues. DNA of the CDR3: TGTGCCAGTAGTACAACTCCGGCAGGGTCGGATACGCAGTATTTT. Protein: CASSTTPAGSDTQYF.

The chain couples TRBV27 to TRBJ1-2; tentative D call: TRBD1 (6 bases). The V and J ends lost 4 bases and 2 bases respectively, with 20 bases between them. CDR3 length: 17 amino acids. Germline loops: CDR1 MNHEY, CDR2 SMNVEV (reference sequence). CDR3 sequence (DNA): TGTGCCAGCAGTTCTGGGAGGGGGGGCAGGGGAAACTATGGCTACACCTTC. Translated, it gives CASSSGRGGRGNYGYTF.